This is a list of T cell receptor beta chains from one sample in a study of blood T cells in healthy people across ages. A single record per CDR3 protein comes from TCRdb applying MiXCR to the 5' RACE reads. Of roughly 550,000 distinct CDR3 sequences listed, less than 25% were seen once; the top ten hold roughly 9%. These records were also assigned to another study, of T cells of mothers and their children.

Sequencing input: blood. These receptors were taken from a boy under 18 in good health. Both conserved end residues are trimmed from each CDR3. Fields, in order: J gene, V gene, CDR3 protein.

>TRBJ2-5|TRBV20-1
SARHPETQY
>TRBJ2-3|TRBV29-1
SVDEEAPTDTQY
>TRBJ2-2|TRBV24-1
ATSDDLRANTGELF
>TRBJ1-4|TRBV3-1
ASSQRTGGRRTNEKLF
>TRBJ1-2|TRBV20-1
SARDLTDSNYGYT
>TRBJ2-1|TRBV7-2
ASRRQGTRSYNEQF
>TRBJ1-1|TRBV4-3
ASSQAFGTDTEAF
>TRBJ2-7|TRBV10-3
AISPGSQSYEQY
>TRBJ1-6|TRBV4-3
ASSQEGPPTGSPLH
>TRBJ1-1|TRBV3-1
ASSQPQVSTEAF
>TRBJ2-5|TRBV7-2
ASSPRNSETQY
>TRBJ2-2|TRBV6-4
ASSEESSNTGELF
>.|TRBV24-1
ATSSSGENGYEQY
>.|TRBV27
ASSQFGLAGGGDEQF
>TRBJ2-2|TRBV3-1
ASTFGLLNTGELF
>TRBJ2-3|TRBV20-1
SARDPNGGTDTQY
>TRBJ1-5|TRBV2
ASSTTGTPQH
>TRBJ2-1|TRBV7-2
ASRHTEQRTEQF
>TRBJ2-7|TRBV15
ATSRATSGSLYEQY
>TRBJ2-5|TRBV11-2
ASSLDHRTQETQY
>TRBJ2-1|TRBV4-3
ASSQDPAGGGDEQF
>TRBJ2-5|TRBV24-1
ATSEGGSGLGETQY
>TRBJ1-3|TRBV19
ASSTGTSGNTIY
>.|TRBV6-5
ASRPIGQGNHEQY
>TRBJ2-7|TRBV3-1
ASSQGGTGPTYEQY
>TRBJ2-2|TRBV4-3
ASSRQLLGYWDTGELF
>TRBJ1-4|TRBV28
ASSGRVEAWEKLF
>TRBJ2-1|TRBV6-4
ASSEGTGRYNEQF
>.|TRBV20-1
SARRDPLYEQY